What follows describes a single T cell receptor (beta chain). Original handling: Cell counts per sample came from amplifying reference gene primers. Sequencing used immunoSEQ multiplex PCR; TCRdb keeps in-frame clones, though not all of them. The V and J calls and clone size come from that table; D and trimming were worked out from the DNA. The sample includes about 240,000 clones, around 86% of them seen just once. These data are taken from a study of blood T cell repertoires in COVID-19. Study details: Italy, Spain and the United States were the sources of the convalescent and acute COVID-19 samples. T cells, B-cell-depleted T cells, or PBMCs provided the cDNA or gDNA that served as material.

V shed 3 bases and J shed 8 bases, with 16 bases lying between them. Germline CDR1 and CDR2: SNHLY and FYNNEI. The CDR3 runs 14 residues. The genes are TRBV2 and TRBJ1-1; possible D gene TRBD1, 6 bases. Sample: peripheral blood. The clonotype was recovered from a woman aged 55 to 70 with active or convalescent COVID-19. For the CDR3, the DNA is TGTGCCAGCAGTGATGAGGGACAATGGCTAGAAGCTTTCTTT. Translating gives CASSDEGQWLEAFF.